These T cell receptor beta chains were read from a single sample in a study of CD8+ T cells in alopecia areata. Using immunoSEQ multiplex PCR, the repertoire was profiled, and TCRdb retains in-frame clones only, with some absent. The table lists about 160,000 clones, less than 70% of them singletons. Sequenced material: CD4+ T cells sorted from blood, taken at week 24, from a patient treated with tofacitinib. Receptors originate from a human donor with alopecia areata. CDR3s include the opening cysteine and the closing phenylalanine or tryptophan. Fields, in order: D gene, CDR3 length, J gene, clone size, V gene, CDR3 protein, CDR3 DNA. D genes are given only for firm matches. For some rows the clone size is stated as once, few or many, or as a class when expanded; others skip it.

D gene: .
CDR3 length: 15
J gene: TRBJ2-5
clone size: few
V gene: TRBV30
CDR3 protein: CAWSGGAGVAGTQYF
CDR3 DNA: TGTGCCTGGAGTGGGGGGGCAGGGGTCGCGGGGACCCAGTACTTC

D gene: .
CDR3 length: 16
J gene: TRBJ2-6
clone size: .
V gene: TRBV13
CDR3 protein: CASSLQFGSGANVLTF
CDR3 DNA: TGTGCCAGCAGCTTGCAGTTTGGCTCTGGGGCCAACGTCCTGACTTTC

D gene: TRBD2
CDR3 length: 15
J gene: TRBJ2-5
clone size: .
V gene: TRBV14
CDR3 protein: CASSQLLAAQETQYF
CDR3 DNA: TGTGCCAGCAGCCAATTACTAGCGGCACAAGAGACCCAGTACTTC

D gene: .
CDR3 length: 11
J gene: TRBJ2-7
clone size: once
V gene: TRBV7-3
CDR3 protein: CASSLWADQYF
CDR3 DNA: TGTGCCAGCAGCTTATGGGCAGATCAGTACTTC

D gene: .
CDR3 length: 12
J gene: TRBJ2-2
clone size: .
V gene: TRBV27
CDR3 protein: CASKRNTGELFF
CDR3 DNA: TGTGCCAGCAAGAGGAACACCGGGGAGCTGTTTTTT

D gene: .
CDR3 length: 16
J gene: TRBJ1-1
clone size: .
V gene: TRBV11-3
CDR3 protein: CASSLATGTENTEAFF
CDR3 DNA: TGTGCCAGCAGCTTAGCCACCGGGACGGAGAACACTGAAGCTTTCTTT

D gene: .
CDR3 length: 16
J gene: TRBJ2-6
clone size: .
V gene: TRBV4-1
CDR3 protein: CASKGHLSSGANVLTF
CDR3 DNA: TGCGCCAGCAAGGGACACCTATCCTCTGGGGCCAACGTCCTGACTTTC

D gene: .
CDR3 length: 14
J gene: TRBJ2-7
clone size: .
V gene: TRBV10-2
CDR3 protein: CASRYNFEVGEQYF
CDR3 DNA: TGCGCCAGCAGATATAACTTCGAAGTAGGGGAGCAGTACTTC

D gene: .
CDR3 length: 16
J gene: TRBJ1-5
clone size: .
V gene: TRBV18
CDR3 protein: CASSTAGGGSNQPQHF
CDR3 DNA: TGTGCCAGCTCAACTGCTGGGGGAGGAAGCAATCAGCCCCAGCATTTT

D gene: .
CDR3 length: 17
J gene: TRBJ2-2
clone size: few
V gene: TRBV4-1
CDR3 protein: CASSQVDMGLNTGELFF
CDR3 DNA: TGCGCCAGCAGCCAAGTTGACATGGGCTTAAACACCGGGGAGCTGTTTTTT

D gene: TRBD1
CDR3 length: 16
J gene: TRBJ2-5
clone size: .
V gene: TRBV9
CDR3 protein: CASSPSGTGRQETQYF
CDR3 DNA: TGTGCCAGCAGCCCCTCCGGGACAGGACGCCAAGAGACCCAGTACTTC

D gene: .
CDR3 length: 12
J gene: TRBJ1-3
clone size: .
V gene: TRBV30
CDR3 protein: CARAAGGNTIYF
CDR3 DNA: TGTGCCCGGGCGGCGGGCGGAAACACCATATATTTT

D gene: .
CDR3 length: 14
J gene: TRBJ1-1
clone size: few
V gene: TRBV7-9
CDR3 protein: CASSLEGGHTEAFF
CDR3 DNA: TGTGCCAGCAGCTTAGAGGGGGGCCACACTGAAGCTTTCTTT

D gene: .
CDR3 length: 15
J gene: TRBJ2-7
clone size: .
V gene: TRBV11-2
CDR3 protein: CASSLVVGVSYEQYF
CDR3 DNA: TGTGCCAGCAGCTTAGTGGTTGGGGTTTCCTACGAGCAGTACTTC

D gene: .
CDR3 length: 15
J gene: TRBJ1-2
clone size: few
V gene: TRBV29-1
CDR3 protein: CSVGQVSGDPYGYTF
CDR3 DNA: TGCAGCGTTGGACAGGTTTCTGGGGACCCGTATGGCTACACCTTC

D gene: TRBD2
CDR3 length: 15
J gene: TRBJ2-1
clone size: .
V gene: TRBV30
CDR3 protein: CAWRNLAGSYNEQFF
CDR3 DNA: TGTGCCTGGAGAAACCTAGCGGGGAGTTACAATGAGCAGTTCTTC

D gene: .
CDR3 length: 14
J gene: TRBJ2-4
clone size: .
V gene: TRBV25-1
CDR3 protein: CASSEREGKNIQYF
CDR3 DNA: TGTGCCAGCAGTGAACGTGAGGGCAAAAACATTCAGTACTTC

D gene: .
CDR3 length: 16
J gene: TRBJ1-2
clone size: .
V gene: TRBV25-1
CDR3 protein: CASSEYQGAGNYGYTF
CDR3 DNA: TGTGCCAGCAGTGAATATCAGGGTGCGGGGAACTATGGCTACACCTTC

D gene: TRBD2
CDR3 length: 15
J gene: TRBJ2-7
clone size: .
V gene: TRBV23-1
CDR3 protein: CASSLSGGASYEQYF
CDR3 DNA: TGCGCCAGCAGTCTTAGCGGGGGCGCCTCCTACGAGCAGTACTTC

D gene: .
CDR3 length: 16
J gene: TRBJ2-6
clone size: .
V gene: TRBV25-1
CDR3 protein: CASSSRTAHGANVLTF
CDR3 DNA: TGTGCCAGCAGTTCCCGGACCGCTCACGGGGCCAACGTCCTGACTTTC

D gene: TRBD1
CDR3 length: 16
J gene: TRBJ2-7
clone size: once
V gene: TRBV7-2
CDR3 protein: CASSSERDRASYEQYF
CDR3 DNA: TGTGCCAGCAGCTCAGAAAGGGACAGGGCCTCCTACGAGCAGTACTTC

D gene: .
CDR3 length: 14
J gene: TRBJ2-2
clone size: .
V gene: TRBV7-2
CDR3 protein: CASSLRASPGELFF
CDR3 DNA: TGTGCCAGCAGCTTAAGGGCTAGTCCGGGGGAGCTGTTTTTT

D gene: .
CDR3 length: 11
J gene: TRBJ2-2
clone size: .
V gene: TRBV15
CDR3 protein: CATSTNGELFF
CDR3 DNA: TGTGCCACCAGCACGAACGGGGAGCTGTTTTTT

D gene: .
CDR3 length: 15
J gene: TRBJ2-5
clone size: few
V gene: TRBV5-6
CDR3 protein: CASSPGGGRWETQYF
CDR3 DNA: TGTGCCAGCAGCCCAGGAGGGGGCAGATGGGAGACCCAGTACTTC

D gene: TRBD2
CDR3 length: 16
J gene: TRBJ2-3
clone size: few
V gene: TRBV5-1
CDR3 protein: CASSWTSGGQTDTQYF
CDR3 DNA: TGCGCCAGCAGCTGGACTAGCGGGGGGCAAACAGATACGCAGTATTTT

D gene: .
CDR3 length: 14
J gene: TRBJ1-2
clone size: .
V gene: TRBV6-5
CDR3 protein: CASSPQETNYGYTF
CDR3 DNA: TGTGCCAGCAGTCCACAGGAGACTAACTATGGCTACACCTTC

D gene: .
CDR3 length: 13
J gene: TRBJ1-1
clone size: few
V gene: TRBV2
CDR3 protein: CASTSGEGTEAFF
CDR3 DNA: TGTGCCAGCACTTCAGGGGAGGGCACTGAAGCTTTCTTT

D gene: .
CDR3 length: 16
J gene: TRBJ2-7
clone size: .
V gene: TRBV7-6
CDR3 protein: CASSLVDSGQSYEQYF
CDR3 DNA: TGTGCCAGCAGCTTAGTAGATAGCGGTCAATCCTACGAGCAGTACTTC

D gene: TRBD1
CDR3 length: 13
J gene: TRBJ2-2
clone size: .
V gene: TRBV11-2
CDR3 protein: CASSGQGTGELFF
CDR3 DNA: TGTGCCAGCAGTGGACAGGGAACCGGGGAGCTGTTTTTT

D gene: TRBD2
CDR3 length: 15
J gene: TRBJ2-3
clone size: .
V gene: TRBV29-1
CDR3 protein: CSVDLTSPSTDTQYF
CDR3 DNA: TGCAGCGTTGACCTGACTAGCCCTAGCACAGATACGCAGTATTTT

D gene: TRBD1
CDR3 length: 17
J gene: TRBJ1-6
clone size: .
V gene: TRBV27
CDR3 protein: CASSLWSGGQNNSPLHF
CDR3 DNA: TGTGCCAGCAGTTTATGGAGCGGGGGACAGAATAATTCACCCCTCCACTTT

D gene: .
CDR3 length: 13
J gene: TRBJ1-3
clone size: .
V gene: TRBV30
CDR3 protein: CAWSGLDGNTIYF
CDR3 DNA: TGTGCCTGGAGTGGGCTGGACGGAAACACCATATATTTT

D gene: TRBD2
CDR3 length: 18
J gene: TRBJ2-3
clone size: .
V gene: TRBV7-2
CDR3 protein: CASSLAVGLAGLLNTQYF
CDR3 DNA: TGTGCCAGCAGCTTAGCGGTCGGGCTAGCGGGGTTACTGAATACGCAGTATTTT

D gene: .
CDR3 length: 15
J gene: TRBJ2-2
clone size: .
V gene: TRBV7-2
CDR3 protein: CASSLGQTNTGELFF
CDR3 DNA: TGTGCCAGCAGCTTAGGACAGACAAACACCGGGGAGCTGTTTTTT

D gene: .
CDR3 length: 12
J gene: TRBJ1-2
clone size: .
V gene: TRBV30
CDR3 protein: CASGRDVGGYTF
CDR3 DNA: TGTGCCTCAGGAAGGGACGTCGGGGGCTACACCTTC

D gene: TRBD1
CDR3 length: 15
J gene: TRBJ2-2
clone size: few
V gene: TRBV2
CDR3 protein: CASTPGQGNTGELFF
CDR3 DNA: TGTGCCAGCACCCCGGGACAGGGGAACACCGGGGAGCTGTTTTTT

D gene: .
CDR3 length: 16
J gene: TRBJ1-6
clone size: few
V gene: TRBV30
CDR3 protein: CAWTLKGAINNSPLHF
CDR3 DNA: TGTGCCTGGACTCTGAAAGGGGCCATAAATAATTCACCCCTCCACTTT

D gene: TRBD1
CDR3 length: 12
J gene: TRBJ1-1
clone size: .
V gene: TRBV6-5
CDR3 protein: CASSFTRGEAFF
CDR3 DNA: TGTGCCAGCAGTTTTACCAGGGGGGAAGCTTTCTTT